Listed below are T cell receptor beta chains from one sample, sequenced in a study of neurological immune-mediated disorders. One entry per CDR3 protein, called by TCRdb with MiXCR from the 5' RACE reads. The data hold 95,000 to 150,000 distinct CDR3 sequences, with approximately 3.2% observed a single time. Sequencing was done on a sample of PBMCs. The receptors stem from a young woman with multiple sclerosis. The CDR3 runs from the conserved cysteine through the conserved F or W. Fields, in order: J gene, D gene, V gene, clone size, CDR3 DNA, CDR3 protein. The D gene is left open where the match is weak. Clone size, where shown, is once, few, many, or a class for clones that have expanded.

J: TRBJ2-1; D: TRBD2; V: TRBV5-1; size: many; DNA: TGCGCCAGCAGCTCCAAAACCAGACTAGCGGGAGCGGGGAATGAGCAGTTCTTC; CDR3: CASSSKTRLAGAGNEQFF
J: TRBJ1-1; D: .; V: TRBV12-3/TRBV12-4; size: many; DNA: TGTGCCAGCAGTTTAGGATCGGGGGGCGGGAAAGCTTTCTTT; CDR3: CASSLGSGGGKAFF
J: TRBJ2-7; D: .; V: TRBV5-1; size: many; DNA: TGCGCCAGCAGCTTGGACCCTGGGACGGCCTACGAGCAGTACTTC; CDR3: CASSLDPGTAYEQYF
J: TRBJ1-6; D: .; V: TRBV25-1; size: many; DNA: TGTGCCAGCAGTGAATACCGGGGAATTAATTCACCCCTCCACTTT; CDR3: CASSEYRGINSPLHF
J: TRBJ1-5; D: .; V: TRBV12-3/TRBV12-4; size: many; DNA: TGTGCCAGCAGTCCCACCAGGGTTCTAAATCAGCCCCAGCATTTT; CDR3: CASSPTRVLNQPQHF
J: TRBJ2-7; D: TRBD2; V: TRBV5-1; size: many; DNA: TGCGCCAGCAGCTTCAGGGCTAGCGGGCGAAGTGAGCAGTACTTC; CDR3: CASSFRASGRSEQYF
J: TRBJ2-5; D: TRBD1; V: TRBV5-1; size: many; DNA: TGCGCCAGCAGTTCCGGACAGGGTCGGCAAGAGACCCAGTACTTC; CDR3: CASSSGQGRQETQYF
J: TRBJ2-7; D: TRBD1; V: TRBV5-5; size: many; DNA: TGTGCCAGCAGCCTCTCCCGGGACAGGGGCTACGAGCAGTACTTC; CDR3: CASSLSRDRGYEQYF
J: TRBJ2-7; D: .; V: TRBV20-1; size: many; DNA: TGCAGTGCTGGGCGCCATGGCGGATCTTCCGAGCAGTACTTC; CDR3: CSAGRHGGSSEQYF
J: TRBJ1-1; D: .; V: TRBV4-1; size: few; DNA: TGCGCCAGCAGCCAAGTAGACAGGAGCAACACTGAAGCTTTCTTT; CDR3: CASSQVDRSNTEAFF
J: TRBJ1-1; D: TRBD1; V: TRBV18; size: many; DNA: TGTGCCAGCTCACAGGGGGCGAACACTGAAGCTTTCTTT; CDR3: CASSQGANTEAFF
J: TRBJ2-1; D: TRBD2; V: TRBV20-1; size: many; DNA: TGCAGTGCGAGACCCATAGCGGGGGCTTACAATGAGCAGTTCTTC; CDR3: CSARPIAGAYNEQFF
J: TRBJ1-2; D: TRBD1; V: TRBV12-3/TRBV12-4; size: many; DNA: TGTGCCAGCACCAGGACAGGGTCCGGCGGCTACACCTTC; CDR3: CASTRTGSGGYTF
J: TRBJ1-2; D: TRBD1; V: TRBV20-1; size: .; DNA: TGCAGTGCTAGAAGTAGGGACAGGGGCTATGGCTACACCTTC; CDR3: CSARSRDRGYGYTF
J: TRBJ1-5; D: TRBD1; V: TRBV20-1; size: many; DNA: TGCAGTGCTCCCTCAGGGGGGTCGATAGATCAGCCCCAGCATTTT; CDR3: CSAPSGGSIDQPQHF
J: TRBJ2-1; D: .; V: TRBV2; size: few; DNA: TGTGCCAGCAGTGAAGGCGGGGCTGGAAAGCAGTTCTTC; CDR3: CASSEGGAGKQFF
J: TRBJ1-2; D: .; V: TRBV20-1; size: many; DNA: TGCAGTGCTAGAGTCGTTAACACTCGAGGCTACACCTTC; CDR3: CSARVVNTRGYTF
J: TRBJ2-7; D: .; V: TRBV12-3/TRBV12-4; size: many; DNA: TGTGCCAGCAGTTTCCAATTTGGGGTCGAGCAGTACTTC; CDR3: CASSFQFGVEQYF
J: TRBJ2-7; D: .; V: TRBV20-1; size: few; DNA: TGCAGTGCTAGACCGAGATTTGAAGAGCAGTACTTC; CDR3: CSARPRFEEQYF
J: TRBJ1-2; D: .; V: TRBV7-2; size: many; DNA: TGTGCCAGCAGCTTAAAGGGTCACTATGGCTACACCTTC; CDR3: CASSLKGHYGYTF
J: TRBJ2-3; D: .; V: TRBV11-2; size: .; DNA: TGTGCCAGCAGCGCCCCGTTGGCCCCCTTGGTATATTTT; CDR3: CASSAPLAPLVYF
J: TRBJ2-1; D: .; V: TRBV10-1; size: many; DNA: TGCGCCCGCCGGGCTCCGTTCTTC; CDR3: CARRAPFF
J: TRBJ2-1; D: .; V: TRBV15; size: many; DNA: TGTGCCACCAGCAGGGAATGGAACACCAATGAGCAGTTCTTC; CDR3: CATSREWNTNEQFF
J: TRBJ1-5; D: .; V: TRBV6-2/TRBV6-3; size: many; DNA: TGTGCCAGCAGTTACGGTGCAGGGTCCAATCAGCCCCAGCATTTT; CDR3: CASSYGAGSNQPQHF